This is a list of T cell receptor beta chains from one sample in a study of blood T cells in healthy people across ages. TCRdb reprocessed the 5' RACE reads with MiXCR, giving one entry per CDR3 protein. The table records about a million distinct CDR3 sequences, under 50% of them present only once. The sequenced sample was blood. These receptors came from a man between 25 and 39 years old in good health. CDR3s include the opening cysteine and the closing phenylalanine or tryptophan. Each record gives: V gene, J gene, D gene, CDR3 protein. The D gene is left open where the match is weak.

V gene: TRBV20-1
J gene: TRBJ2-5
D gene: -
CDR3 protein: CSVFPPGRRTETQYF

V gene: TRBV12-3/TRBV12-4
J gene: TRBJ2-1
D gene: TRBD2
CDR3 protein: CASSLTAGGPNEQFF

V gene: TRBV28
J gene: TRBJ2-3
D gene: -
CDR3 protein: CASSFGQNTQYF

V gene: TRBV4-2
J gene: TRBJ1-2
D gene: -
CDR3 protein: CASSQASRQVGYGYTF

V gene: TRBV12-3/TRBV12-4
J gene: TRBJ1-1
D gene: -
CDR3 protein: CASTPTWNTEAFF

V gene: TRBV14
J gene: TRBJ1-1
D gene: -
CDR3 protein: CASSQDFQGGEAFF

V gene: TRBV7-2
J gene: -
D gene: -
CDR3 protein: CASSHYRRGEHEQYF

V gene: TRBV6-2/TRBV6-3
J gene: TRBJ2-1
D gene: -
CDR3 protein: CASSYSPNEQFF

V gene: TRBV20-1
J gene: TRBJ2-3
D gene: TRBD2
CDR3 protein: CSARGLAANTQYF

V gene: TRBV29-1
J gene: TRBJ2-1
D gene: -
CDR3 protein: CSVESLEGRSNEQFF

V gene: TRBV2
J gene: TRBJ2-7
D gene: TRBD1
CDR3 protein: CASSQQGSSYEQYF

V gene: TRBV6-2/TRBV6-3
J gene: TRBJ1-1
D gene: -
CDR3 protein: CASSYGWDMNTEAFF

V gene: TRBV25-1
J gene: TRBJ2-3
D gene: -
CDR3 protein: CASSLSRTDTQYF

V gene: TRBV7-9
J gene: TRBJ1-2
D gene: -
CDR3 protein: CASSLFGDRRRGYTF

V gene: TRBV18
J gene: TRBJ2-1
D gene: -
CDR3 protein: CASSHLADNSYNEQFF

V gene: TRBV6-1
J gene: TRBJ1-1
D gene: -
CDR3 protein: CASSPRVDTEAFF

V gene: TRBV4-2
J gene: TRBJ1-4
D gene: TRBD1
CDR3 protein: CASSQDFNRGGTNEKLFF

V gene: TRBV20-1
J gene: TRBJ1-1
D gene: -
CDR3 protein: CSGDGALNTEAFF

V gene: TRBV29-1
J gene: TRBJ2-7
D gene: -
CDR3 protein: CSVDKVGGGEQYF

V gene: TRBV5-1
J gene: TRBJ2-1
D gene: -
CDR3 protein: CASSLAKQIYNEQFF

V gene: TRBV3-1
J gene: -
D gene: -
CDR3 protein: CASSQVWLATEQYF

V gene: TRBV28
J gene: TRBJ1-5
D gene: -
CDR3 protein: CASSLYGLRDQPQHF

V gene: TRBV27
J gene: TRBJ2-7
D gene: -
CDR3 protein: CASALGRSYEQYF

V gene: TRBV7-2
J gene: TRBJ2-5
D gene: TRBD1
CDR3 protein: CASSLRQGRETQYF

V gene: TRBV6-5
J gene: TRBJ2-7
D gene: TRBD1
CDR3 protein: CASSNRDRGLYEQYF

V gene: TRBV20-1
J gene: TRBJ2-5
D gene: TRBD1
CDR3 protein: CSAPDRVKETQYF

V gene: TRBV5-1
J gene: TRBJ2-5
D gene: TRBD1
CDR3 protein: CASSYTGAETQYF

V gene: TRBV6-5
J gene: TRBJ1-5
D gene: -
CDR3 protein: CASSPSGGSNQPQHF

V gene: TRBV10-3
J gene: TRBJ2-7
D gene: -
CDR3 protein: CAISEEGLYEQYF

V gene: TRBV30
J gene: TRBJ2-7
D gene: TRBD1
CDR3 protein: CAWSVLVVDRELYEQYF

V gene: TRBV4-2
J gene: TRBJ1-2
D gene: -
CDR3 protein: CASGTGLDGYTF

V gene: TRBV6-4
J gene: TRBJ2-3
D gene: TRBD2
CDR3 protein: CASSDGGGAGDTQYF

V gene: TRBV6-1
J gene: TRBJ2-7
D gene: -
CDR3 protein: CASSEAGSTSYEQYF

V gene: TRBV5-1
J gene: TRBJ1-6
D gene: TRBD1
CDR3 protein: CASSPTGGDSPLHF

V gene: TRBV27
J gene: TRBJ1-5
D gene: -
CDR3 protein: CASRTFGNQPQHF

V gene: TRBV30
J gene: TRBJ1-4
D gene: -
CDR3 protein: CAWSVGGGGEKLFF

V gene: TRBV14
J gene: -
D gene: -
CDR3 protein: CASSQLGGLVYEQYF

V gene: TRBV6-4
J gene: TRBJ2-1
D gene: TRBD2
CDR3 protein: CASSDSASGGIEQFF

V gene: TRBV7-2
J gene: TRBJ2-1
D gene: TRBD2
CDR3 protein: CASSFGGAGYNEQFF

V gene: TRBV6-1
J gene: TRBJ1-2
D gene: TRBD1
CDR3 protein: CASSEVILLGQGNSGYTF

V gene: TRBV27
J gene: TRBJ1-2
D gene: TRBD1
CDR3 protein: CASSSGTGGASYGYTF